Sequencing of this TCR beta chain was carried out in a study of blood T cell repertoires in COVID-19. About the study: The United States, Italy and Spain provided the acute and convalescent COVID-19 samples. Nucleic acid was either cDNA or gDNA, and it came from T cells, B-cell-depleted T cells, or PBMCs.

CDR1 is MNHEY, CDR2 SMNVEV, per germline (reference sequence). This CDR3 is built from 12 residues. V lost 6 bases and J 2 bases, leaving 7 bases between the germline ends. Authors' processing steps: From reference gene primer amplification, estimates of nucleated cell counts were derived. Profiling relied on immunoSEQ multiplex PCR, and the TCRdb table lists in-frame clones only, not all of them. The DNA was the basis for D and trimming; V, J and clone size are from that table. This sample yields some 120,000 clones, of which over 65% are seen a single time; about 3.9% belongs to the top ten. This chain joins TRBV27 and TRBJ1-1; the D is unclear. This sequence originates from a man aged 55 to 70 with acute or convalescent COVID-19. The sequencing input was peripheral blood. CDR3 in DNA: TGTGCCAGCAGCGGAGGAAACACTGAAGCTTTCTTT. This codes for CASSGGNTEAFF.